Listed here are 17 T cell receptor beta chains from one sample, sequenced in a study of CD8 T cells in ankylosing spondylitis. Whole-study findings and limits: Within ankylosing spondylitis blood, a TCR beta motif made up of roughly eight highly homologous variants appeared to be characteristic.

One entry per CDR3 protein, called by TCRdb with MiXCR from the 5' RACE reads. The table records fewer than 400,000 distinct CDR3 sequences, 20% to 25% of them present only once. Their antigens remain unidentified. The specimen sequenced was blood, either unsorted or a sorted T cell fraction (not recorded which). The receptors stem from a male donor with ankylosing spondylitis.

This clonotype was counted once. This chain connects TRBV5-4 to TRBJ2-3; 10 bases fit TRBD1. The CDR3 consists of 15 residues. Germline values: CDR1 SGHNT, CDR2 YYREEE (reference sequence). J lost 5 bases, V lost 4 bases, and 7 bases had no gene match. The DNA for the CDR3 is TGTGCCAGCAGCGATCGGGGACAGGGGATAGATACGCAGTATTTT. Residues: CASSDRGQGIDTQYF.

This clonotype was detected a few times. The chain carries TRBV5-6 and TRBJ2-2, with D possibly being TRBD2 (6 bases). Trimming pared 6 bases from V and 2 bases from J, leaving 17 bases between. The CDR3 loop spans 16 amino acids. The germline CDR1 and CDR2 sequences are SGHDT and YYEEEE. CDR3 coding DNA: TGTGCCAGCACCCCCCCCCTGGGACTCAACACCGGGGAGCTGTTTTTT. It is translated as CASTPPLGLNTGELFF.

This clonotype was counted a few times. The genes are TRBV20-1 and TRBJ2-3; 7 bases are shared with TRBD2. The CDR3 is made up of 17 amino acids. After removal of 5 bases from V and 3 bases from J, the junction contained 17 bases not matched to a gene. Germline CDR1 is DFQATT and CDR2 is SNEGSKA (reference sequence). The CDR3 sequence is CSAHPAASGGGTDTQYF. CDR3 sequence (DNA): TGCAGTGCTCATCCGGCAGCTAGCGGTGGAGGAACAGATACGCAGTATTTT.

The chain recombines TRBV28 with TRBJ2-7; TRBD2 matches at 8 bases. Germline V gene sequence: CDR1 MDHEN, CDR2 SYDVKM. Trimming took 1 base from V and 12 from J; bases not matched to a gene: 20. The CDR3 loop spans 17 amino acids. The CDR3 loop is CASSLSTWASGFGILYF. The CDR3 nucleotides are TGTGCCAGCAGTTTATCCACCTGGGCTAGCGGGTTCGGGATTCTGTACTTC.

Only a few counts were recorded for this clonotype. The V gene is TRBV28, the J gene TRBJ1-2; TRBD1 agrees at 11 bases. The CDR3 totals 15 residues. The V segment lost 6 bases and the J segment 5 bases; nucleotides outside the gene matches: 8. The germline V gene encodes CDR1 MDHEN and CDR2 SYDVKM. The CDR3 is CASRRPGQGDYGYTF. The CDR3 DNA reads TGTGCCAGCAGAAGACCGGGACAGGGGGATTATGGCTACACCTTC.

This clonotype turned up a few times. In DNA, the CDR3 is TGTGCCAGCAGCTTATCGGAAGGGAGATTTGGGTCACCCCTCCACTTT. It specifies CASSLSEGRFGSPLHF. The V call is TRBV11-2, the J call TRBJ1-6; unclear D gene. The CDR3 covers 16 residues. Germline lookup yields CDR1 SGHAT and CDR2 FQNNGV. V lost 2 bases to trimming and J lost 10 bases, with 18 bases between them.

In its sample, this clonotype was seen a few times. The rearrangement uses TRBV15 and TRBJ2-1, with a possible D match to TRBD2 (5 bases). The CDR3 has 17 amino acids. CDR1 is LNHNV and CDR2 is YYDKDF in the germline V gene (reference sequence). V was pared by 0 bases and J by 5 bases, with 17 bases between. CDR3 protein: CATSRDRWEFFNNEQFF. CDR3 bases: TGTGCCACCAGCAGAGATCGGTGGGAGTTCTTTAACAATGAGCAGTTCTTC.

V usage is TRBV18 and J usage is TRBJ2-1; D not resolved. Per the germline V gene, CDR1 is KGHSH and CDR2 is LQKENI. This CDR3 has 14 residues. Trimming stripped 2 bases from V and 2 bases from J, with 7 bases between. The CDR3 DNA follows: TGTGCCAGCTCACCAGGTGCAACCTACAATGAGCAGTTCTTC. It encodes CASSPGATYNEQFF.

This clonotype showed up just a few times. This chain connects TRBV12-3 or TRBV12-4 to TRBJ1-3, with unresolved D. The CDR3 is 15 amino acids. V was pared by 6 bases and J by 0 bases, with 12 bases between. CDR3 nucleotides: TGTGCCAGCAGCCCGGACGGTGGCTCTGGAAACACCATATATTTT. This sequence encodes CASSPDGGSGNTIYF.

The V call is TRBV15, the J call TRBJ2-2, with 8 bases lining up with TRBD2. CDR3 size: 17 residues. V dropped 11 bases and J dropped 3; count of bases not matched to a gene: 17. Germline CDR1 reads LNHNV; CDR2 reads YYDKDF (reference sequence). CDR3 region: CAPSGPAGEGDTGELFF. The CDR3 region has the DNA TGTGCCCCATCTGGGCCAGCGGGAGAGGGGGACACCGGGGAGCTGTTTTTT. Based on the CDR3 plus reference TRBV15 and TRBJ2-2, the full variable domain is DAMVIQNPRYQVTQFGKPVTLSCSQTLNHNVMYWYQQKSSQAPKLLFHYYDKDFNNEADTPDNFQSRRPNTSFCFLDIRSPGLGDTAMYLCAPSGPAGEGDTGELFFGEGSRLTVL.

This clonotype came up a few times. The chain employs TRBV4-1 and TRBJ2-3; the match to TRBD2 covers 7 bases. The junction had 4 bases not matched to a gene; V was cut back by 1 base and J by 0 bases. Germline lookup yields CDR1 MGHRA and CDR2 YSYEKL. The CDR3 runs to 16 residues. Here the CDR3 reads CASSQVGGSSTDTQYF. The CDR3 bases are TGCGCCAGCAGCCAAGTCGGCGGGAGCAGCACAGATACGCAGTATTTT.

This chain links TRBV7-9 with TRBJ1-4, with D maybe TRBD1 (6 bases). V lost 5 bases, J lost 1 base, and 11 bases lay in between. Germline V gene data show CDR1 as SEHNR and CDR2 as FQNEAQ (reference sequence). The CDR3 length is 15 residues. CDR3 in DNA: TGTGCCAGCAGCCAAAAAGGGGGAACTAATGAAAAACTGTTTTTT. Its translation: CASSQKGGTNEKLFF.

This clonotype was counted a few times. The chain has TRBV13 and TRBJ1-5, with a weak D call TRBD1 (5 bases). CDR3 length equals 13 residues. The germline V gene encodes CDR1 PRHDT and CDR2 FYEKMQ (reference sequence). The V end lost 0 bases, the J end lost 6 bases, and 6 bases lay between the germline ends. The CDR3 DNA follows: TGTGCCAGCAGCTTAGGTAGGGGTCAGCCCCAGCATTTT. Residues: CASSLGRGQPQHF.

The rearrangement joins TRBV12-3 or TRBV12-4 to TRBJ2-3, with 12 bases that match TRBD2. This CDR3 has 18 amino acids. The V and J ends lost 4 bases and 4 bases, in that order; junction bases with no gene match: 12. The CDR3 bases are TGTGCCAGCAGTTACCCTAGCGGGAGGGCCTTGGGGGCAGATACGCAGTATTTT. Translating it yields CASSYPSGRALGADTQYF.

The chain has TRBV20-1 and TRBJ1-4; 7 bases align to TRBD1. V lost 5 bases, J lost 4 bases, and 4 bases stayed unmatched. Germline V lookup: CDR1 DFQATT, CDR2 SNEGSKA (reference sequence). The CDR3 loop spans 13 amino acids. The CDR3 DNA reads TGCAGTGCTCAGGGGGTCGTTAATGAAAAACTGTTTTTT. Amino acids: CSAQGVVNEKLFF.

This clonotype was detected a few times. The gene calls are TRBV20-1 and TRBJ2-7, with 8 bases that match TRBD1. The CDR3 is 15 amino acids. Unmatched junction bases numbered 10, after V lost 1 base and J lost 5 bases. Germline V gene sequence: CDR1 DFQATT, CDR2 SNEGSKA (reference sequence). CDR3 protein: CSARAPDREGDEQYF. DNA for the CDR3: TGCAGTGCTAGAGCTCCGGACAGGGAAGGGGACGAGCAGTACTTC.

The chain recombines TRBV9 with TRBJ2-3; D perhaps matches TRBD2 (6 bases). Germline V gene sequence: CDR1 SGDLS, CDR2 YYNGEE. Trimming cost V 5 bases and J 0 bases, with 13 bases left between them. The CDR3 sequence is 15 residues long. In nucleotides, the CDR3 is TGTGCCAGCAGTCCTACGGGGACTAGCACAGATACGCAGTATTTT. As protein: CASSPTGTSTDTQYF.